This passage covers 9 T cell receptor beta chains from one sample sequenced in a study of CD8 T cells in ankylosing spondylitis. Study findings and constraints: A TCR beta motif of under 10 highly homologous variants seemed to mark ankylosing spondylitis blood.

These receptors have no known antigen. One entry per CDR3 protein results from TCRdb running MiXCR on the 5' RACE reads. This sample yields roughly 470,000 distinct CDR3 sequences, of which roughly 25% are seen a single time; approximately 1% belongs to the top ten. Sequencing was performed on blood, either unsorted or a sorted T cell fraction (not recorded which). The source of these receptors is a male donor with ankylosing spondylitis.

The rearrangement joins TRBV6-6 to TRBJ2-1; D is possibly TRBD2 (5 bases). Trimming took 6 bases from V and 10 from J, leaving 10 bases between them. Germline loops: CDR1 MNHNY, CDR2 SVGAGI (reference sequence). The CDR3 totals 11 residues. CDR3 DNA: TGTGCCAGCAGCGACGGGGAGGAGCAGTTCTTC. Protein sequence: CASSDGEEQFF.

The V gene is TRBV3-1, the J gene TRBJ1-4; no firm D call. V lost 1 base, J lost 6 bases, and 3 bases lay in between. The CDR3 loop spans 12 amino acids. Germline CDR1 LGHDT, CDR2 YNNKEL (reference sequence). The DNA of the CDR3 is TGTGCCAGCAGCCAAGCCCATGAAAAACTGTTTTTT. Protein sequence: CASSQAHEKLFF.

This clonotype was counted only a few times. The chain uses TRBV29-1 and TRBJ2-7; 7 bases line up with TRBD1. V was clipped by 6 bases and J by 2 bases; unmatched bases: 16. Germline CDR1 SQVTM, CDR2 ANQGSEA. The CDR3 runs to 16 residues. CDR3 loop: CSVLYLDRATTYEQYF. The CDR3 DNA is TGCAGCGTATTATACCTCGACAGGGCAACTACCTACGAGCAGTACTTC.

The chain employs TRBV24-1 and TRBJ2-5; TRBD2 matches at 8 bases. V shed 7 bases and J 2 bases; nucleotides not matched to a gene: 5. The CDR3 extends over 14 amino acids. The germline V gene has CDR1 KGHDR and CDR2 SFDVKD. The CDR3 region is CATSQAGEQETQYF. The CDR3 nucleotides are TGTGCCACCAGCCAAGCGGGAGAGCAAGAGACCCAGTACTTC.

The chain combines TRBV3-1 with TRBJ2-1; the match to TRBD2 covers 7 bases. CDR3 length: 16 amino acids. With 6 bases clipped from V and 1 base from J, the junction kept 9 bases outside the gene matches. CDR1 and CDR2 (germline): LGHDT, YNNKEL (reference sequence). CDR3 sequence reads: CASRPGLLTSYNEQFF. As DNA, the CDR3 is TGTGCCAGCAGACCGGGACTACTAACGTCCTACAATGAGCAGTTCTTC.

The V call is TRBV7-6, the J call TRBJ2-3, with 10 bases that match TRBD2. The CDR3 is 15 amino acids. The V segment lost 4 bases and the J segment 1 base; nucleotides outside the gene matches: 2. Germline V gene sequence: CDR1 SGHVS, CDR2 FNYEAQ. CDR3 bases: TGTGCCAGCAGCTGGCTAGCGGGAGGCACAGATACGCAGTATTTT. Translation gives CASSWLAGGTDTQYF. The full variable domain, completed using reference TRBV7-6 and TRBJ2-3, is GAGVSQSPRYKVTKRGQDVALRCDPISGHVSLYWYRQALGQGPEFLTYFNYEAQQDKSGLPNDRFSAERPEGSISTLTIQRTEQRDSAMYRCASSWLAGGTDTQYFGPGTRLTVL.

A few counts support this clonotype. V usage is TRBV6-5 and J usage is TRBJ2-3, with a tentative D call TRBD1 (6 bases). Germline V lookup: CDR1 MNHEY, CDR2 SVGAGI. With 4 bases removed from V and 4 bases from J, the gap between germline ends came to 15 bases. The CDR3 length is 15 residues. Here the CDR3 reads CASSSHGQGSDTQYF. As DNA, the CDR3 is TGTGCCAGCAGTTCCCATGGGCAGGGGTCAGATACGCAGTATTTT.

The chain uses TRBV20-1 and TRBJ2-1; D remains unclear. Germline CDR1 DFQATT, CDR2 SNEGSKA (reference sequence). The V end was cut by 0 bases, the J end by 9 bases, with 12 bases between. This CDR3 comprises 13 residues. The CDR3 DNA is TGCAGTGCTAGAGATCCGGGCAGCGTTGAGCAGTTCTTC. It yields the protein CSARDPGSVEQFF.

The V gene is TRBV4-2, the J gene TRBJ2-2, with D tentatively TRBD1 or TRBD2 (5 bases each). In germline, CDR1 is LGHNA, CDR2 YNFKEQ. V gave up 3 bases and J gave up 4 bases, with 21 bases separating them. The CDR3 has 18 residues. CDR3 protein: CASSQSWGRSGGTGELFF. The DNA of the CDR3 is TGTGCCAGCAGCCAGTCATGGGGTAGGAGTGGGGGCACCGGGGAGCTGTTTTTT.